This T cell receptor (beta chain) was recovered during a study of cytotoxic CD8 clonotypes in ibrutinib-treated CLL (dated by TCRdb to the early 2020s). Regarding the complete study: The cohort was composed of ten to eleven relapsed/refractory and roughly 15 treatment-naive patients; IGHV unmutated status was identified in some 17 patients. Partial responses were observed in approximately 24 patients and complete responses in 2; after a median follow-up of around 64 months, remission was maintained in 15 or so patients and progression was observed in approximately twelve. Response samples were obtained after a median of approximately 12 months of treatment, with a range of about 6 to 36 months. Samples averaged roughly 260,000 productive templates and just under 95,000 productive rearrangements. Of the 86 people in the trial, approximately 24 had longitudinal samples available. Cryopreserved peripheral blood mononuclear cells were collected at three points: before therapy, at response, and at either sustained remission or disease progression. Every remission and progressive disease sample was obtained while ibrutinib was still being received by the patients.

The time point label, as the study defines it: progressive disease on ibrutinib. Approximately 2 micrograms of genomic DNA were extracted from cryopreserved PBMCs for TCR beta library preparation. Longitudinal blood samples from CLL patients receiving ibrutinib monotherapy were subjected to high-throughput TCR beta sequencing. The patients took part in an open-label, single-center phase 2 trial of ibrutinib monotherapy. In the germline V gene, CDR1 corresponds to MGHDK and CDR2 to SYGVNS. The CDR3 goes from the cysteine to the phenylalanine over 16 residues. The sequence is cut down to CDR3 DNA, 48 bases in frame from base 1. V is pared back by 1 base and J by 7 bases, with 14 bases lying between the germline termini. With regard to this clone: This receptor's antigen is unknown. Nothing much larger sits one base from this clone, and base qualities are not available.

A MiSeq instrument was used for deep resolution sequencing, which targeted depths ranging from 1 in 1 million up to 1 in 200,000 T cells, with coverage averaging 10x for each clonotype. The immunoSEQ hsTCRB Kit was used to generate the TCR beta libraries. Concerning the study's data processing: Data were analyzed with ImmunoSEQ Data Assistant and ImmunoSEQ Analyzer, with V, D and J genes assigned per IMGT definitions. Clonality, which ranges from 0 to 1, was calculated by subtracting the normalized Shannon entropy of productive rearrangement frequencies from one. Only overrepresented clonotypes making up at least 0.05% of the repertoire of each patient were included in the public clonotype analysis. Repertoires from some twelve age-matched healthy donors in immuneACCESS were used as clonality controls. TCRdb re-hosts the immuneACCESS table, in-frame sequences only. Its copies lack some clones; in the studies checked, an unresolved V gene accounts for under half of them, and the cause for the rest is not known. V and J calls and clone size come straight from that table; D and trimming were deduced from the DNA. This sample lists about 35,000 clones; about 70% were detected once. The ten biggest clones cover about a sixth of the sample.

Results the study describes overall, beyond this receptor: An increase in clonality was observed at ibrutinib response, with clonality remaining stable during sustained remission and falling back toward baseline at progression. Public clonotypes were rare and either shrank or stayed stable during treatment, and the rise in clonality at ibrutinib response reflected expansion of private clonotypes. Baseline clonality was found to be higher than that of age-matched healthy donors and was strongly correlated with circulating CD8+ T-cell counts. Sustained-remission and progressing patients did not have matched sampling times, and lymph node repertoires were not examined.

Recombination connected TRBV25-1 to TRBJ1-6; a weak D assignment points to TRBD1 (5 bases agree). The receptor was isolated from a human donor with chronic lymphocytic leukemia. The material sequenced was PBMCs, taken at disease progression, from a patient treated with ibrutinib. CDR3 reads: CASSELWGTGNSPLHF. The DNA is TGTGCCAGCAGTGAATTATGGGGGACGGGCAATTCACCCCTCCACTTT.